Listed here are 25 T cell receptor beta chains from one sample, sequenced in a study of response to subunit inactivated influenza vaccine. TCRdb used MiXCR to reprocess the RT-PCR reads, holding one entry per CDR3 protein. The sample lists about 780,000 distinct CDR3 sequences, about 18% occurring once. The material sequenced was PBMCs from blood, taken 5 days after vaccination. All receptors derive from a man aged 45-65 years who received an inactivated influenza vaccine.

This clonotype has just a few counts. This chain joins TRBV21-1 and TRBJ2-7. TRBV21-1 counts as a pseudogene. The CDR3 sequence is 14 residues long. The DNA for the CDR3 is TGTGCCAGCAGCAAATTATATGGGTTCCACGAGCAGTACTTC. Encoded protein: CASSKLYGFHEQYF.

This clonotype was observed a handful of times. V is TRBV20-1 and J is TRBJ2-3, with D possibly TRBD1 on 6 matching bases. The germline gives CDR1 DFQATT, CDR2 SNEGSKA (reference sequence). Trimming removed 5 bases at V and 9 bases at J, with 12 bases between. This CDR3 is built from 11 residues. CDR3 protein: CSADKQGTQYF. In nucleotides, the CDR3 is TGCAGTGCTGATAAACAGGGAACGCAGTATTTT.

This clonotype was counted only a few times. The chain uses TRBV12-3 or TRBV12-4 and TRBJ2-5, with D unclear. The CDR3 extends over 11 amino acids. V was trimmed by 2 bases and J by 9 bases, leaving 7 bases between them. The CDR3 coding sequence is TGTGCCAGCAGTTTATTAGGTCCCCAGTACTTC. Translating it yields CASSLLGPQYF.

This clonotype was counted only a few times. The chain is built from TRBV5-1 and TRBJ2-2, with D perhaps TRBD1 (5 bases). The germline V gene encodes CDR1 SGHRS and CDR2 YFSETQ. This CDR3 has 16 amino acids. Trimming took off 0 bases at V and 3 bases at J, with 12 bases between the two ends. CDR3 amino acids: CASSLGDLRDTGELFF. The CDR3 DNA sequence: TGCGCCAGCAGCTTGGGGGATCTCAGGGACACCGGGGAGCTGTTTTTT.

This clonotype came up a few times. The J gene is TRBJ2-1, the V gene TRBV20-1, with D tentatively TRBD2 (6 bases). Between the trimmed V and J ends, which lost 0 bases and 12 bases, there was a span of 21 bases. Germline lookup yields CDR1 DFQATT and CDR2 SNEGSKA (reference sequence). The CDR3 is made up of 15 amino acids. CDR3 residues: CSARDWRVAVGLQFF. CDR3 nucleotide sequence: TGCAGTGCTAGAGATTGGAGGGTAGCAGTAGGTCTGCAGTTCTTC.

At least ten counts were recorded for this clonotype. The chain uses TRBV5-1 and TRBJ1-1; no definite D call. The V and J ends lost 0 bases and 0 bases respectively, with 6 bases between them. There are 14 residues in the CDR3. Germline V lookup: CDR1 SGHRS, CDR2 YFSETQ. CDR3 nucleotides: TGCGCCAGCAGCTTGGGGGCTCTGAACACTGAAGCTTTCTTT. Residues: CASSLGALNTEAFF.

V is TRBV10-2 and J is TRBJ2-5; D gene unclear. Trimming stripped 0 bases from V and 8 bases from J, with 16 bases between. The CDR3 contains 15 residues. Looked up from germline, CDR1 is WSHSY and CDR2 is SAAADI. CDR3 DNA sequence: TGCGCCAGCAGTGAGTCGCGTGCCCTGCTGAGCACCCAGTACTTC. This sequence encodes CASSESRALLSTQYF.

This clonotype appeared many times. The V and J genes are TRBV28 and TRBJ2-3, with D perhaps matching TRBD2 (5 bases). The CDR3 length is 16 residues. From germline, CDR1 is MDHEN and CDR2 SYDVKM. Trimming took off 0 bases at V and 2 bases at J, with 12 bases between the two ends. Written as DNA, the CDR3 is TGTGCCAGCAGTTTATGGATACTAGGCCCCACAGATACGCAGTATTTT. Protein product: CASSLWILGPTDTQYF.

The V gene is TRBV6-2 or TRBV6-3, the J gene TRBJ2-1, with 10 nucleotides matching TRBD2. The CDR3 totals 21 residues. V lost 7 bases and J lost 6; bases outside the gene matches: 27. CDR1 and CDR2 (germline): MNHEY, SVGEGT. CDR3 bases: TGTGCCAGCACTCGAGCGGGGGGGATGTTTCGGGACCGTTTAACAAGCAATGAGCAGTTCTTC. This gives the protein CASTRAGGMFRDRLTSNEQFF.

This clonotype was counted between two and nine times. The genes are TRBV20-1 and TRBJ2-5; the match to TRBD1 covers 7 bases. Per germline, CDR1 DFQATT and CDR2 SNEGSKA (reference sequence). Trimming took 3 bases from V and 4 from J; bases not matched to a gene: 8. The CDR3 sequence is 14 residues long. CDR3 bases: TGCAGTGCTAGCTTAGGGGGCGCCTCAGAGACCCAGTACTTC. Its translation is CSASLGGASETQYF.

This clonotype turned up a few times. V and J are TRBV15 and TRBJ1-1; 7 positions agree with TRBD1. The V gene end was trimmed by 1 base and the J gene end by 0 bases; junction bases not matched to a gene: 2. This CDR3 is built from 15 residues. The V gene's germline CDR1 is LNHNV and CDR2 YYDKDF (reference sequence). CDR3 sequence (DNA): TGTGCCACCAGCAGAGGCAGGGGGATGAACACTGAAGCTTTCTTT. It is translated as CATSRGRGMNTEAFF.

There are a few counts of this clonotype. This chain joins TRBV28 and TRBJ2-7; D gene unclear. This CDR3 is 12 amino acids long. The V and J ends lost 3 bases and 6 bases respectively, with 9 bases between them. Germline V gene sequence: CDR1 MDHEN, CDR2 SYDVKM. The CDR3 bases are TGTGCCAGCAGTTTTACTGGGATCGAGCAGTACTTC. It specifies CASSFTGIEQYF. The entire variable domain, with the rest obtained from reference TRBV28 and TRBJ2-7, is as follows: DVKVTQSSRYLVKRTGEKVFLECVQDMDHENMFWYRQDPGLGLRLIYFSYDVKMKEKGDIPEGYSVSREKKERFSLILESASTNQTSMYLCASSFTGIEQYFGPGTRLTVT.

Only a few counts were recorded for this clonotype. The V gene is TRBV6-1, the J gene TRBJ1-2, with D perhaps matching TRBD1 (5 bases). The CDR3 has 15 residues. Trimming removed 5 bases at V and 4 bases at J, with 17 bases between. Germline CDR1 and CDR2: MNHNS and SASEGT. This CDR3 is CASSNPGPTFYGYTF. In DNA form, the CDR3 reads TGTGCCAGCAGTAATCCGGGACCGACGTTCTATGGCTACACCTTC.

The chain links TRBV20-1 to TRBJ2-7; 11 bases fit TRBD1. V shed 4 bases and J 6 bases; nucleotides not matched to a gene: 8. The CDR3 has 14 residues. Germline CDR1 and CDR2: DFQATT and SNEGSKA (reference sequence). CDR3 in amino acids: CSANIGTGGLEQYF. The CDR3 DNA reads as TGCAGTGCTAACATCGGGACAGGGGGTCTCGAGCAGTACTTC.

This clonotype showed up many times. CDR3 nucleotide sequence: TGTGCCAGCAGCTTGGCGTACGGAAGCTACGAGCAGTACTTC. Residues: CASSLAYGSYEQYF. The chain carries TRBV5-5 and TRBJ2-7, with unresolved D. CDR3 size: 14 residues. V shed 0 bases and J shed 3 bases, with 10 bases lying between them. Germline CDR1 reads SGHKS; CDR2 reads YYEKEE (reference sequence). Full variable domain (outside the CDR3, taken from reference TRBV5-5 and TRBJ2-7): DAGVTQSPTHLIKTRGQQVTLRCSPISGHKSVSWYQQVLGQGPQFIFQYYEKEERGRGNFPDRFSARQFPNYSSELNVNALLLGDSALYLCASSLAYGSYEQYFGPGTRLTVT.

The V gene is TRBV12-3 or TRBV12-4, the J gene TRBJ2-3; 8 bases line up with TRBD2. V was clipped by 6 bases and J by 4 bases; unmatched bases: 9. This CDR3 region has 15 residues. The CDR3 reads CASSLGVSGADTQYF. DNA of the CDR3: TGTGCCAGCAGCCTCGGAGTTAGCGGGGCAGATACGCAGTATTTT.

CDR3 sequence reads: CASSQDGGGANTEAFF. In nucleotides, the CDR3 is TGTGCCAGCAGCCAAGATGGCGGAGGGGCGAACACTGAAGCTTTCTTT. The V gene is TRBV3-1, the J gene TRBJ1-1; TRBD1 might be the D (5 bases). Trimming shortened V by 0 bases and J by 1 base, and 12 bases separated the two germline ends. This CDR3 is 16 amino acids long. The germline CDR1 and CDR2 sequences are LGHDT and YNNKEL (reference sequence). The full variable domain, its missing parts supplied by reference TRBV3-1 and TRBJ1-1, is DTAVSQTPKYLVTQMGNDKSIKCEQNLGHDTMYWYKQDSKKFLKIMFSYNNKELIINETVPNRFSPKSPDKAHLNLHINSLELGDSAVYFCASSQDGGGANTEAFFGQGTRLTVV.

This clonotype was seen more than once but under ten times. This chain links TRBV25-1 with TRBJ2-5; D is unclear. This CDR3 is built from 11 residues. From germline, CDR1 is MGHDK and CDR2 SYGVNS. Trimming removed 3 bases from V and 6 bases from J, with 5 bases in between. CDR3 sequence reads: CASSDIKTQYF. DNA of the CDR3: TGTGCCAGCAGTGACATAAAGACCCAGTACTTC.

This chain links TRBV27 with TRBJ2-2, with D possibly being TRBD2 (7 bases). Trimming took 10 bases from V and 5 from J, leaving 20 bases between them. The CDR3 is made up of 15 amino acids. Per germline, CDR1 MNHEY and CDR2 SMNVEV (reference sequence). CDR3 residues: CAITYGGRRTGELFF. The CDR3 region has the DNA TGTGCCATCACTTACGGGGGGCGGAGGACCGGGGAGCTGTTTTTT.

This clonotype appeared a few times. V is TRBV5-1 and J is TRBJ2-7, with D possibly being TRBD1 or TRBD2 (5 bases each). The germline gives CDR1 SGHRS, CDR2 YFSETQ. This CDR3 region has 14 residues. Trimming took off 2 bases at V and 3 bases at J, with 12 bases between the two ends. The CDR3 bases are TGCGCCAGCAGCTTCCGGGACGGAGACTACGAGCAGTACTTC. Translation: CASSFRDGDYEQYF.

This clonotype came up many times. The chain employs TRBV12-3 or TRBV12-4 and TRBJ2-1; 10 positions agree with TRBD2. The CDR3 extends over 15 amino acids. V was clipped by 4 bases and J by 8 bases; unmatched bases: 8. CDR3 sequence: CASSSVAGGKDEQFF. In DNA, the CDR3 is TGTGCCAGCAGTTCAGTAGCGGGAGGCAAGGATGAGCAGTTCTTC.

The chain has TRBV9 and TRBJ1-6; no reliable D call. The CDR3 extends over 15 amino acids. CDR1 SGDLS and CDR2 YYNGEE come from the germline V gene. The germline V and J ends were trimmed by 0 bases and 3 bases, with 7 bases remaining between them. For the CDR3, the DNA is TGTGCCAGCAGCGTAGGGATCAGCTATAATTCACCCCTCCACTTT. Residues: CASSVGISYNSPLHF.

This clonotype has ten or more counts. The V call is TRBV6-5, the J call TRBJ2-7; TRBD1 matches at 11 bases. V trimming: 2 bases; J trimming: 3 bases; junction bases outside the gene matches: 6. The germline gives CDR1 MNHEY, CDR2 SVGAGI. The CDR3 sequence is 16 residues long. CDR3 sequence: CASSYDLGTGGYEQYF. The CDR3 coding sequence is TGTGCCAGCAGTTACGATCTCGGGACAGGGGGCTACGAGCAGTACTTC.

This clonotype was counted at least ten times. The genes are TRBV4-2 and TRBJ2-1, with D perhaps TRBD2 (5 bases). Per the germline V gene, CDR1 is LGHNA and CDR2 is YNFKEQ. The CDR3 length is 13 residues. V lost 3 bases and J lost 9, with 12 bases in between. CDR3 in DNA: TGTGCCAGCAGCCACGATACTAGAGGTGAGCAGTTCTTC. Protein: CASSHDTRGEQFF.

V is TRBV6-2 or TRBV6-3 and J is TRBJ2-3; weak D call: TRBD2 (5 bases). CDR1 MNHEY and CDR2 SVGEGT come from the germline V gene. Trimming pared 1 base from V and 9 bases from J, leaving 11 bases between. The CDR3 is made up of 13 amino acids. CDR3 DNA sequence: TGTGCCAGCAGTTACTATCATGAGGGAACGCAGTATTTT. It specifies CASSYYHEGTQYF.